This T cell receptor (beta chain) was observed in a study of blood T cell repertoires in COVID-19. Whole-study context: From T cells, B-cell-depleted T cells, or PBMCs came the material, which was cDNA or gDNA.

The CDR3 runs 13 residues. V lost 10 bases to trimming and J lost 1 base, with 11 bases between them. CDR1 and CDR2 (germline): MNHEY, SMNVEV (reference sequence). Here immunoSEQ multiplex PCR was the method, and the copy in TCRdb shows in-frame clones only, minus some. The sample shows about 160,000 clones, 80% of them seen only once. The genes are TRBV27 and TRBJ1-5; D is unclear. Specimen: PBMCs or T cells enriched from blood (not recorded which). The clonotype was recovered from a man aged 35 to 55 who had recovered from COVID-19. CDR3 DNA sequence: TGTGCCACACGCCGAGGGAGCAATCAGCCCCAGCATTTT. It yields the protein CATRRGSNQPQHF.